This record covers a single T cell receptor beta chain. This receptor's antigen is unknown. No base-level quality is on record; no much larger clone is a single base apart. The library was built by means of the immunoSEQ multiplex PCR assay. This is the immuneACCESS table as TCRdb keeps it, with only in-frame sequences that have V and J called. A part of the clones is gone; compared with another copy, unresolved V genes explain less than half, and the rest is unexplained. This sample holds roughly 40,000 clones; 91% were observed only once. The ten largest clones represent about 2% of the sample. This sample stems from a study of T cell changes during pregnancy in multiple sclerosis (dated by TCRdb to the late 2010s). With respect to the entire study: The study examined how the T cell repertoire changed over the course of pregnancy in women with multiple sclerosis.

CDR1 and CDR2, per the germline V gene, are MDHEN and SYDVKM. There are 14 amino acids in the CDR3, from cysteine to phenylalanine inclusive. Only the CDR3 portion is preserved as DNA: 42 bases, with reading frame beginning at the first base. A distance of 13 bases separates the germline ends of V and J, which lose 6 bases and 2 bases respectively. This receptor was obtained from a female donor in good health, enrolled as a control in a pregnancy study. The source was CD4+ T cells from peripheral blood mononuclear cells, collected after pregnancy. The chain couples TRBV28 to TRBJ1-1, with the D segment identity uncertain. The nucleotide sequence is given as TGTGCCAGCAGATCCCCAGGCTTTAACACTGAAGCTTTCTTT. It encodes CASRSPGFNTEAFF.